The 3 T cell receptor beta chains reported below all come from one sample, sequenced in a study of T cells in Graves' hyperthyroidism and ophthalmopathy. The source material, RNA transcripts, was used to amplify TCR beta CDR3 regions. In the first-round RT-PCR of the TCR CDR3, the HTBI primer set was used. TCRdb recomputed calls from the multiplex PCR reads with MiXCR, one row per CDR3 protein. The table lists about 570,000 distinct CDR3 sequences, more than 45% of them singletons. Sequenced material: peripheral blood or thyroid tissue (not recorded which). Source of these receptors: an adult woman with Graves' disease, either hyperthyroidism or ophthalmopathy (not recorded which).

This clonotype was observed many times. The rearrangement links TRBV2 to TRBJ1-5; TRBD1 aligns across 7 bases. Germline assignment: CDR1 SNHLY and CDR2 FYNNEI. The trim removed 6 bases at V and 6 bases at J, leaving 8 bases unmatched. The CDR3 loop spans 14 amino acids. CDR3 bases: TGTGCCAGCAGGAGGGGGCTAGAGGGTCAGCCCCAGCATTTT. It yields the protein CASRRGLEGQPQHF.

This clonotype was recorded many times. This chain uses TRBV2 with TRBJ2-7; D perhaps matches TRBD2 (6 bases). The CDR3 runs 12 residues. Per the germline V gene, CDR1 is SNHLY and CDR2 is FYNNEI. The V end lost 5 bases, the J end lost 7 bases, and 12 bases lay between the germline ends. The CDR3 DNA follows: TGTGCCAGCAGTATATCGGAGGGGGAGCAGTACTTC. Amino acids: CASSISEGEQYF. Drawing the rest from reference TRBV2 and TRBJ2-7, the complete variable domain is EPEVTQTPSHQVTQMGQEVILRCVPISNHLYFYWYRQILGQKVEFLVSFYNNEISEKSEIFDDQFSVERPDGSNFTLKIRSTKLEDSAMYFCASSISEGEQYFGPGTRLTVT.

The V call is TRBV25-1, the J call TRBJ1-1; 7 bases are shared with TRBD1. The trim removed 9 bases at V and 1 base at J, leaving 2 bases unmatched. This CDR3 has 12 residues. The germline gives CDR1 MGHDK, CDR2 SYGVNS. CDR3 nucleotide sequence: TGTGCCAGGGGACAGCCGAACACTGAAGCTTTCTTT. This translates into CARGQPNTEAFF.